A selection of T cell receptor beta chains follows, all from one sample in a study of radiotherapy plus CTLA-4 blockade in lung cancer. Clones were sequenced by immunoSEQ multiplex PCR, and TCRdb holds only the in-frame ones, with some missing. The sample shows around 40,000 clones, approximately 70% of them seen only once. The sequencing used peripheral blood, collected from a patient treated with radiotherapy plus ipilimumab. The receptors here all came from a human donor with non-small cell lung cancer who had stable disease on radiotherapy plus ipilimumab. Both conserved end residues are part of each CDR3.

J gene,V gene,CDR3 protein
TRBJ2-7,TRBV2,CASNRQDSYEQYF
TRBJ1-5,TRBV7-2,CASSLQGQAGQPQHF
TRBJ2-4,TRBV4-1,CASSQVFTSGGANIQYF
TRBJ2-7,TRBV6-5,CASTQGREQYF
TRBJ2-1,TRBV11-2,CASRETGINEQFF
TRBJ1-3,TRBV7-2,CASSSTGGGGNTIYF
TRBJ2-7,TRBV5-4,CASSLVGTGYEQYF
TRBJ2-4,TRBV7-9,CASSLGSGGVILAKNIQYF
TRBJ1-2,TRBV9,CASSVEDRAFYGYTF
TRBJ1-1,TRBV5-6,CASSLVAGGRGEAFF
TRBJ1-1,TRBV5-1,CASSSQGLGTEAFF
TRBJ2-7,TRBV5-1,CASSLQGREQYF
TRBJ1-1,TRBV5-5,CASSLEALQNTEAFF
TRBJ1-2,TRBV29-1,CSVDANRDGYTF
TRBJ1-1,TRBV30,CAGHSSLGTAEAFF
TRBJ2-1,TRBV9,CASSVELSGGHRSSYNEQFF
TRBJ2-3,TRBV7-9,CASSLMGTSSDTQYF
TRBJ2-7,TRBV27,CASSFYSPGQGSYEQYF
TRBJ2-3,TRBV29-1,CSAKRGNLDTQYF
TRBJ2-5,TRBV4-1,CASSRYRGETQYF
TRBJ2-7,TRBV6-6,CASSPNYEQYF
TRBJ2-3,TRBV7-9,CASSLASGGADTQYF
TRBJ2-3,TRBV2,CASNSQVTLADTQYF
TRBJ1-2,TRBV19,CASSIKGGTYGYTF
TRBJ2-5,TRBV6-1,CASTVTSGRTATQYF
TRBJ2-1,TRBV2,CASSEDRANEQFF
TRBJ2-3,TRBV9,CASSVDGGARGDTQYF
TRBJ2-3,TRBV5-1,CASSTTGDDTDTQYF
TRBJ1-6,TRBV25-1,CASGTGNNNSPLHF
TRBJ1-1,TRBV15,CATSRDLGGNTEAFF
TRBJ1-3,TRBV18,CASSPSGGGNTIYF
TRBJ1-2,TRBV4-1,CASSQATGLGYTF
TRBJ2-3,TRBV18,CASSPPPRGTDTQYF
TRBJ2-1,TRBV11-3,CASTRHRYNEQFF
TRBJ2-1,TRBV30,CAWSPFGEQFF
TRBJ1-2,TRBV30,CAWSRDMGGYTF
TRBJ1-5,TRBV27,CASSFQGYGDQPQHF
TRBJ1-1,TRBV9,CASTRRENTEAFF
TRBJ1-1,TRBV29-1,CSVATGELGAFF
TRBJ1-6,TRBV2,CASTVIGQGGSPLHF
TRBJ1-2,TRBV5-1,CASTPPADRRLSNYGYTF
TRBJ1-2,TRBV15,CATSRDSQGSYGYTF
TRBJ1-3,TRBV5-4,CASSSGVQYSGNTIYF
TRBJ2-7,TRBV5-1,CASGKSGDTSF
TRBJ1-5,TRBV5-4,CASSSQGEQPQHF
TRBJ2-2,TRBV19,CASSTGGAGTGELFF
NA,TRBV30,CAWRRPGALSEQYF
TRBJ2-7,TRBV5-6,CASSFGGEQYF
TRBJ2-3,TRBV5-6,CASSPLEIGTDTQYF
TRBJ1-1,TRBV25-1,CASSPTWGPNGAFF
TRBJ1-6,TRBV4-1,CASSQDLLGQGRLTSYNSPLHF
TRBJ2-6,TRBV29-1,CSVSVAGANVLTF
TRBJ1-2,TRBV4-2,CASSQRTGRNGYTF
TRBJ2-5,TRBV29-1,CSVNRGMGQETQYF
TRBJ1-4,TRBV5-1,CASSDPRTGTNEKLFF
TRBJ2-1,TRBV5-1,CASSLVAGAVNEQFF
TRBJ1-2,TRBV29-1,CSVGGQGVYYGYTF
TRBJ1-1,TRBV29-1,CSVGGDRADTEAFF
TRBJ1-2,TRBV6-5,CAISEGQDGYTF
TRBJ1-2,TRBV27,CASSFTGRYGYTF